The 28 T cell receptor beta chains in this list originate from one sample, sequenced in a study of neurological immune-mediated disorders. TCRdb fed the 5' RACE reads into MiXCR, producing one record per CDR3 protein. The sample has about 120,000 distinct CDR3 sequences, about 3.2% seen once. Sample: PBMCs. Receptor source: a woman under 40 with multiple sclerosis.

This clonotype has at least ten counts. The V call is TRBV5-6, the J call TRBJ2-1; 10 positions agree with TRBD2. From germline, CDR1 is SGHDT and CDR2 YYEEEE. With V trimmed by 3 bases and J by 4 bases, 4 bases remained unmatched. The CDR3 spans 15 residues. The CDR3 here is CASSYPSGSYNEQFF. The DNA of the CDR3 is TGTGCCAGCAGCTACCCTAGCGGGAGTTACAATGAGCAGTTCTTC.

The table lists this clonotype with many counts. The chain combines TRBV3-1 with TRBJ1-2, with D perhaps TRBD1 (5 bases). The V gene's germline CDR1 is LGHDT and CDR2 YNNKEL (reference sequence). This CDR3 spans 18 amino acids. V lost 0 bases, J lost 8 bases, and 25 bases lay in between. The CDR3 region is CASSQDLLEHPTSGGYTF. CDR3 DNA sequence: TGTGCCAGCAGCCAAGATCTGTTAGAACACCCGACCTCAGGGGGCTACACCTTC.

With respect to this clonotype: A junction end diverges from the germline sequence, so it may reflect a read error. The chain is built from TRBV12-3 or TRBV12-4 and TRBJ1-2, with 7 bases matching TRBD1. The CDR3 consists of 13 residues. For the CDR3, the DNA is TGTGCCAGCTGTTTAAGGGGGCTCTCTGGCTACACCTTC. It specifies CASCLRGLSGYTF.

This clonotype was observed at least ten times. This chain links TRBV5-5 with TRBJ1-1; no clear D. V was pared by 1 base and J by 7 bases, with 14 bases between. The CDR3 totals 14 residues. Germline V gene data show CDR1 as SGHKS and CDR2 as YYEKEE (reference sequence). The CDR3 coding sequence is TGTGCCAGCAGCTTGTATCTGGCAGTTAATGAAGCTTTCTTT. Its protein is CASSLYLAVNEAFF.

This clonotype occurred a few times. The rearrangement uses TRBV7-6 and TRBJ2-2, with D unclear. CDR1 is SGHVS and CDR2 is FNYEAQ in the germline V gene. The CDR3 totals 18 residues. V was shortened by 5 bases and J by 0 bases, with 19 bases between the two germline ends. The CDR3, as DNA: TGTGCCAGCAGCCTCAGCCTACCGACTGACGCGAACACCGGGGAGCTGTTTTTT. It yields the protein CASSLSLPTDANTGELFF.

This clonotype was recorded many times. The chain joins TRBV5-1 to TRBJ2-7; TRBD1 agrees at 7 bases. This CDR3 has 15 residues. The germline V gene has CDR1 SGHRS and CDR2 YFSETQ. Trimming took 5 bases from V and 4 from J; bases not matched to a gene: 12. In nucleotides, the CDR3 is TGCGCCAGCAGACACCAATTTACAGGGGATTACGAGCAGTACTTC. It yields the protein CASRHQFTGDYEQYF.

Many counts were recorded for this clonotype. The gene calls are TRBV6-5 and TRBJ2-4; tentative D call: TRBD2 (7 bases). There are 15 residues in the CDR3. V lost 8 bases, J lost 4 bases, and 18 bases lay in between. Germline CDR1 and CDR2: MNHEY and SVGAGI. The CDR3: CASRRDGGPKNIQYF. CDR3 nucleotides: TGTGCCAGCCGACGAGACGGGGGGCCAAAAAACATTCAGTACTTC.

This clonotype was found many times. The chain uses TRBV19 and TRBJ2-1, with no clear D. V dropped 3 bases and J dropped 7 bases, with 4 bases sitting between them. The CDR3 loop spans 11 amino acids. The germline V gene has CDR1 LNHDA and CDR2 SQIVND (reference sequence). CDR3 sequence (DNA): TGTGCCAGTAGTATCGGGAATGAGCAGTTCTTC. Its translation: CASSIGNEQFF.

This clonotype has at least ten counts. V and J are TRBV7-8 and TRBJ1-5; D perhaps matches TRBD1 (6 bases). Trimming took off 5 bases at V and 1 base at J, with 9 bases between the two ends. The CDR3 spans 14 residues. Germline-derived CDR1 and CDR2 are SGHVS and FQNEAQ. DNA for the CDR3: TGTGCCAGCAGCAGGGGGGGGAGCAATCAGCCCCAGCATTTT. It yields the protein CASSRGGSNQPQHF.

This clonotype was observed at least ten times. This rearrangement joins TRBV20-1 to TRBJ1-2; 7 positions match TRBD1. V gave up 3 bases and J gave up 2 bases; unmatched junction bases: 3. The CDR3 loop spans 13 amino acids. The V gene's germline CDR1 is DFQATT and CDR2 SNEGSKA (reference sequence). The CDR3 loop reads CSARSQGNYGYTF. The CDR3 bases are TGCAGTGCTAGGTCACAGGGGAACTATGGCTACACCTTC.

There are many counts of this clonotype. The CDR3 DNA follows: TGTGCCAGCAGCGACGGGGGCGACTCTCTCCACTTT. This encodes CASSDGGDSLHF. V gene TRBV7-9 combines with J gene TRBJ1-6; possibly TRBD1 for D (6 bases). Per the germline V gene, CDR1 is SEHNR and CDR2 is FQNEAQ (reference sequence). V lost 5 bases, J lost 16 bases, and 15 bases lay in between. The CDR3 totals 12 residues.

The rearrangement uses TRBV7-2 and TRBJ2-1, with TRBD2 as a possible D gene (7 bases). The ends were cut back, 3 bases at V and 3 bases at J, with 15 bases in the middle. Germline lookup yields CDR1 SGHTA and CDR2 FQGNSA. CDR3 size: 16 residues. The DNA for the CDR3 is TGTGCCAGCAGCTTTGTCTGGCGGGGGCTCTACAATGAGCAGTTCTTC. This codes for CASSFVWRGLYNEQFF.

This clonotype was picked up many times. The J gene is TRBJ1-1, the V gene TRBV7-9, with TRBD1 matching over 9 bases. Germline lookup yields CDR1 SEHNR and CDR2 FQNEAQ (reference sequence). V gave up 4 bases and J gave up 1 base; unmatched junction bases: 7. The CDR3 is made up of 16 amino acids. DNA of the CDR3: TGTGCCAGCAGCTCTTGGACAGGGGCCCGGAACACTGAAGCTTTCTTT. This codes for CASSSWTGARNTEAFF.

The J gene is TRBJ1-1, the V gene TRBV20-1, with a possible D match to TRBD1 (5 bases). The germline gives CDR1 DFQATT, CDR2 SNEGSKA (reference sequence). The CDR3 has 12 residues. V lost 4 bases to trimming and J lost 8 bases, with 14 bases between them. CDR3 in DNA: TGCAGTGCTAAAAAGGGGCACCCCGAAGCTTTCTTT. Translating gives CSAKKGHPEAFF.

This clonotype was recorded at least ten times. The chain joins TRBV5-1 to TRBJ1-1; possible D gene TRBD1, 6 bases. V shed 4 bases and J shed 5 bases, with 15 bases lying between them. The CDR3 is made up of 14 amino acids. Germline V gene sequence: CDR1 SGHRS, CDR2 YFSETQ. CDR3 DNA sequence: TGCGCCAGCAGCGATGACAGGTCCTGGACTGAAGCTTTCTTT. This codes for CASSDDRSWTEAFF.

There are a few counts of this clonotype. The rearrangement uses TRBV20-1 and TRBJ2-5; D possibly corresponds to TRBD1 (6 bases). CDR1 DFQATT and CDR2 SNEGSKA come from the germline V gene (reference sequence). The V end was cut by 6 bases, the J end by 1 base, with 18 bases between. This CDR3 is 15 amino acids long. CDR3 nucleotide sequence: TGCAGTGCACCTATGGACAGTGAGGCCCAAGAGACCCAGTACTTC. Residues: CSAPMDSEAQETQYF.

This clonotype showed up many times. This chain uses TRBV6-5 with TRBJ1-2; possible D gene TRBD1, 6 bases. Germline V gene data show CDR1 as MNHEY and CDR2 as SVGAGI. The CDR3 runs to 14 residues. Trimming shortened V by 7 bases and J by 6 bases, and 18 bases separated the two germline ends. CDR3 amino acids: CASTYSWGAHGYTF. CDR3 nucleotide sequence: TGTGCCAGCACCTACTCATGGGGGGCTCATGGCTACACCTTC.

This clonotype was observed at least ten times. The CDR3 DNA reads TGCAGTGCTAGGGACGGTTCTAGCACAGATACGCAGTATTTT. Residues: CSARDGSSTDTQYF. The J gene is TRBJ2-3, the V gene TRBV20-1, with unresolved D. Germline assignment: CDR1 DFQATT and CDR2 SNEGSKA (reference sequence). Trimming removed 3 bases at V and 0 bases at J, with 10 bases between. This CDR3 spans 14 amino acids.

In this sample, this clonotype turned up many times. A much larger clonotype is one base distant, so this may be a read error. The rearrangement joins TRBV18 to TRBJ1-2, with a weak D call TRBD1 (5 bases). The CDR3 loop spans 14 amino acids. With 4 bases removed from V and 0 bases from J, the gap between germline ends came to 9 bases. Germline assignment: CDR1 KGHSH and CDR2 LQKENI. CDR3 sequence (DNA): TGTGCCAGCTCACAACCGGACACTAACTATGGCTACACCTTC. Amino acids: CASSQPDTNYGYTF.

This clonotype was seen many times. CDR3 sequence: CASGGDRGKQYF. The CDR3 nucleotides are TGCGCCAGCGGCGGGGACAGGGGAAAGCAGTACTTC. This chain joins TRBV4-1 and TRBJ2-7; 10 positions match TRBD1. The CDR3 runs to 12 residues. Germline assignment: CDR1 MGHRA and CDR2 YSYEKL. J was trimmed by 8 bases and V by 8 bases; bases with no gene match: 6.

This clonotype was seen many times. The chain uses TRBV10-3 and TRBJ2-3, with 9 bases lining up with TRBD1. Germline V gene lookup returns CDR1 ENHRY and CDR2 SYGVKD. The V and J ends lost 7 bases and 4 bases, in that order; junction bases with no gene match: 6. The length of the CDR3 is 14 residues. For the CDR3, the DNA is TGTGCCATCACCGCGGGACAGGGACCAGATACGCAGTATTTT. It translates to CAITAGQGPDTQYF.

Ten or more counts support this clonotype. V is TRBV20-1 and J is TRBJ1-2; D gene unclear. Looked up from germline, CDR1 is DFQATT and CDR2 is SNEGSKA (reference sequence). The CDR3 runs 11 residues. With 6 bases removed from V and 8 bases from J, the gap between germline ends came to 13 bases. CDR3 amino acids: CSASTVRGYTF. In nucleotides, the CDR3 is TGCAGTGCGAGTACAGTCCGGGGCTACACCTTC.

This clonotype has ten or more counts. The chain recombines TRBV12-3 or TRBV12-4 with TRBJ1-5; TRBD1 matches 9 bases. This CDR3 spans 15 amino acids. Trimming cost V 4 bases and J 2 bases; bases outside gene matches: 3. DNA of the CDR3: TGTGCCAGCAGTTCGACAGGGGGACGCAATCAGCCCCAGCATTTT. This translates into CASSSTGGRNQPQHF.

This clonotype was found many times. This chain links TRBV5-1 with TRBJ2-7; 7 nucleotides align to TRBD2. The CDR3 loop spans 12 amino acids. Unmatched junction bases numbered 2, after V lost 5 bases and J lost 3 bases. Looked up from germline, CDR1 is SGHRS and CDR2 is YFSETQ. The CDR3 is CASRRGDYEQYF. CDR3 nucleotide sequence: TGCGCCAGCAGACGGGGGGACTACGAGCAGTACTTC. Filled out from reference TRBV5-1 and TRBJ2-7, the complete variable domain reads KAGVTQTPRYLIKTRGQQVTLSCSPISGHRSVSWYQQTPGQGLQFLFEYFSETQRNKGNFPGRFSGRQFSNSRSEMNVSTLELGDSALYLCASRRGDYEQYFGPGTRLTVT.

This clonotype has a count of ten or more. The J gene is TRBJ1-5, the V gene TRBV20-1, with a weak D call TRBD1 (6 bases). CDR1 and CDR2 (germline): DFQATT, SNEGSKA (reference sequence). V was trimmed by 4 bases and J by 3 bases, leaving 22 bases between them. The CDR3 loop spans 17 amino acids. The CDR3 loop reads CSATRPQGIGVNQPQHF. The CDR3 DNA reads TGCAGTGCTACCCGACCGCAGGGGATTGGGGTCAATCAGCCCCAGCATTTT.

This clonotype was seen a handful of times. J is TRBJ2-7 and V is TRBV6-6; TRBD2 aligns across 11 bases. Trimming removed 6 bases from V and 3 bases from J; junction bases left unmatched: 7. The germline CDR1 and CDR2 sequences are MNHNY and SVGAGI (reference sequence). The CDR3 sequence is 15 residues long. CDR3 nucleotide sequence: TGTGCCAGCAGAAGCCGACTAGCGGGGCACTACGAGCAGTACTTC. Protein product: CASRSRLAGHYEQYF.

In its sample, this clonotype was seen many times. CDR3 amino acids: CATRQADSNQPQHF. CDR3 in DNA: TGTGCCACCCGACAGGCCGATAGCAATCAGCCCCAGCATTTT. This chain links TRBV21-1 with TRBJ1-5; the table's D call of TRBD1 was not tested on the DNA. TRBV21-1 is deemed a pseudogene. The CDR3 runs to 14 residues.

This clonotype was observed at least ten times. This chain links TRBV5-6 with TRBJ2-5, with TRBD2 matching 10 bases. This CDR3 is built from 14 residues. J lost 1 base, V lost 3 bases, and 0 bases had no gene match. Germline V CDR1 and CDR2: SGHDT, YYEEEE. The CDR3 here is CASSWTSGQETQYF. The CDR3 DNA reads as TGTGCCAGCAGCTGGACTAGCGGCCAAGAGACCCAGTACTTC.